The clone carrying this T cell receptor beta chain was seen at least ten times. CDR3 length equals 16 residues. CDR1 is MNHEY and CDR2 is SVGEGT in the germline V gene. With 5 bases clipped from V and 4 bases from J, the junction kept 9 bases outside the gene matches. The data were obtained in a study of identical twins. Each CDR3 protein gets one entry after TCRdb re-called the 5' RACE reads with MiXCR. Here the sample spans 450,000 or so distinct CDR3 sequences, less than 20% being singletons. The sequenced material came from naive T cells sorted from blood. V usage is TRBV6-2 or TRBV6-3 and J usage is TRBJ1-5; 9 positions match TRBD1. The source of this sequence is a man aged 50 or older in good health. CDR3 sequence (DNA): TGTGCCAGCAGTACTATACCCGGGACAGGGAATCAGCCCCAGCATTTT. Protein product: CASSTIPGTGNQPQHF.